The clone carrying this TCR beta chain was seen many times. This entry is derived from a study of neurological immune-mediated disorders. The CDR3 has 14 residues. Trimming shortened V by 5 bases and J by 3 bases, and 14 bases separated the two germline ends. Germline CDR1 and CDR2: MNHEY and SMNVEV (reference sequence). Each CDR3 protein is one row after TCRdb ran MiXCR on the 5' RACE reads. The sample holds roughly 65,000 distinct CDR3 sequences, more than 3.5% seen once. The specimen was PBMCs. The sequence came from a man between 45 and 60 years old with multiple sclerosis. The chain uses TRBV27 and TRBJ2-7, with D perhaps TRBD1 (6 bases). The CDR3 coding sequence is TGTGCCAGCAGTGTACAGGGTGAAGTCTACGAGCAGTACTTC. This codes for CASSVQGEVYEQYF.